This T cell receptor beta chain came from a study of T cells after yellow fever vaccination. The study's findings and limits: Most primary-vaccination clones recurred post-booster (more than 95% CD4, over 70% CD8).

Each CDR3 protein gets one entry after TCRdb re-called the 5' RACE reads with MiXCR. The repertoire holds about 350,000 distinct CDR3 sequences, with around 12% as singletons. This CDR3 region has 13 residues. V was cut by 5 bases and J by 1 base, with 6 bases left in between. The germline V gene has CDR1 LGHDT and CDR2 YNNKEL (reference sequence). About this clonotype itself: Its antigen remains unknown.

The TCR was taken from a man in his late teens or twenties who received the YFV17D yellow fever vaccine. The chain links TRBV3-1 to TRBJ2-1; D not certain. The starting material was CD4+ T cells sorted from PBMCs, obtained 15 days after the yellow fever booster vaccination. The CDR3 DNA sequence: TGTGCCAGCAGCACTCTGTCCTACAATGAGCAGTTCTTC. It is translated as CASSTLSYNEQFF.